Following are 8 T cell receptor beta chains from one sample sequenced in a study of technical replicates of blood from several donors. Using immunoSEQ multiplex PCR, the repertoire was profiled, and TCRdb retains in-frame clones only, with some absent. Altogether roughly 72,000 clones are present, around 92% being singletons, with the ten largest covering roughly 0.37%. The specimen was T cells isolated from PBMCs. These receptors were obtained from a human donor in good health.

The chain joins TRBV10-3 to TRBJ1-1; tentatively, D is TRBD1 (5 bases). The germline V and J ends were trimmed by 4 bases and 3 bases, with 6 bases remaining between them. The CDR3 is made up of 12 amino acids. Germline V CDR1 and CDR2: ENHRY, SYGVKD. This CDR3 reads CAISVGDTEAFF. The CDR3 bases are TGTGCCATCAGTGTAGGGGACACTGAAGCTTTCTTT.

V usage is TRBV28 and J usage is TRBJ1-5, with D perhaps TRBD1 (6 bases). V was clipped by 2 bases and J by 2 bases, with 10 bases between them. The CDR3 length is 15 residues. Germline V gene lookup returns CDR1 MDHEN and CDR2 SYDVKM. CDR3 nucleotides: TGTGCCAGCAGTTTAACAGGGTTCGGCAATCAGCCCCAGCATTTT. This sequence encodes CASSLTGFGNQPQHF.

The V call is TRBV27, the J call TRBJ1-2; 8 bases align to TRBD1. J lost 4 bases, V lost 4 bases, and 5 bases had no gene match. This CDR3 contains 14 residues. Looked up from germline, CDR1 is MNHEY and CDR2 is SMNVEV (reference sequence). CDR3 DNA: TGTGCCAGCAGTTCCCGGGACAGGATCTATGGCTACACCTTC. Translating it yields CASSSRDRIYGYTF.

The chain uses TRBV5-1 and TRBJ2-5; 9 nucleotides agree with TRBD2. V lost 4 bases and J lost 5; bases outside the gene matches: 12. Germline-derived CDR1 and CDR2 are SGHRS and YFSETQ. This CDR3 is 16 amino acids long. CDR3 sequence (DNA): TGCGCCAGCAGCAGCCTGTCTGGGACTAGCTTTGAGACCCAGTACTTC. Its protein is CASSSLSGTSFETQYF.

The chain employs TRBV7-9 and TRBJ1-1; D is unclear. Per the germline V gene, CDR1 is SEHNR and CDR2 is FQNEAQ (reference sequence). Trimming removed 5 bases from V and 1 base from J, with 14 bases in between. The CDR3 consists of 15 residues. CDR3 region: CASSKAGDWNTEAFF. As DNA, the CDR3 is TGTGCCAGCAGCAAAGCAGGCGATTGGAACACTGAAGCTTTCTTT.

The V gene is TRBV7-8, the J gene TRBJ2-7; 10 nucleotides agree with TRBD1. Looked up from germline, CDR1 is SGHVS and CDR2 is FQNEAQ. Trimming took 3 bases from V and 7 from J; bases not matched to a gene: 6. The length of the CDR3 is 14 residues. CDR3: CASSLGQGLREQYF. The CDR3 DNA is TGTGCCAGCAGCTTGGGACAGGGGTTAAGAGAGCAGTACTTC.

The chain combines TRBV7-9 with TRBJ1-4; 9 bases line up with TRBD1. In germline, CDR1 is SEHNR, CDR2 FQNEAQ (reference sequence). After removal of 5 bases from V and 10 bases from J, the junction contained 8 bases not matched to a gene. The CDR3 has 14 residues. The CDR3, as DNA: TGTGCCAGCAGCCCCCGGGACAGGGTGGGAAAACTGTTTTTT. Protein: CASSPRDRVGKLFF.

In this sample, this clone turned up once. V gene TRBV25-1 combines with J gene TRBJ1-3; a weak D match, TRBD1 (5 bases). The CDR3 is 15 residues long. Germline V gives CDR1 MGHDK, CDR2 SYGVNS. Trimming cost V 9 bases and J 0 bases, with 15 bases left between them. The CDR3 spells CASSPGLYSGNTIYF. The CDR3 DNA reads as TGTGCCAGTTCACCGGGACTCTACTCTGGAAACACCATATATTTT.